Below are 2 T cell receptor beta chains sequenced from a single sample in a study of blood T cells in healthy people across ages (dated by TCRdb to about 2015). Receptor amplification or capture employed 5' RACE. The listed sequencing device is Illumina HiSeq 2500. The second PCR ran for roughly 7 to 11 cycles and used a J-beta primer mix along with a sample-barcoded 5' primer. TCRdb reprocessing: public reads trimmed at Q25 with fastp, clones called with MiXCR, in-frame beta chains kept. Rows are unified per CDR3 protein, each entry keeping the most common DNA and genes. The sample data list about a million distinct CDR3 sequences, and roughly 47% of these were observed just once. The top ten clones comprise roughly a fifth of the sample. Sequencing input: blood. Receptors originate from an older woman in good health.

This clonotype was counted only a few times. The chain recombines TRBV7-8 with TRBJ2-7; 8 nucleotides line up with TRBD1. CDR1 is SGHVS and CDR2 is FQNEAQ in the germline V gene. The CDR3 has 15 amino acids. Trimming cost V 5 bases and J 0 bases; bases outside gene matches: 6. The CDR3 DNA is TGTGCCAGCAGCCCTTACGGACAGGGCTCCTACGAGCAGTACTTC. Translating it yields CASSPYGQGSYEQYF.

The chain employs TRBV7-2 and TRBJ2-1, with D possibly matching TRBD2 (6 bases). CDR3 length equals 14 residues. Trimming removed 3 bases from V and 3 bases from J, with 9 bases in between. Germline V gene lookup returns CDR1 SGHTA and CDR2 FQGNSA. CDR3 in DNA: TGTGCCAGCAGCTTGAGGGGAGGCTACAATGAGCAGTTCTTC. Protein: CASSLRGGYNEQFF. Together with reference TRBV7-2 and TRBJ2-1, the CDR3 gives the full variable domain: GAGVSQSPSNKVTEKGKDVELRCDPISGHTALYWYRQSLGQGLEFLIYFQGNSAPDKSGLPSDRFSAERTGGSVSTLTIQRTQQEDSAVYLCASSLRGGYNEQFFGPGTRLTVL.